This T cell receptor beta chain was sequenced for a study of T-cell reconstitution after alpha-beta-depleted transplantation in children. V lost 6 bases, J lost 0 bases, and 9 bases lay in between. Germline CDR1 DFQATT, CDR2 SNEGSKA (reference sequence). The CDR3 is made up of 13 amino acids. Preparing the TCRbeta library involved the use of unique molecular identifiers. From the PCR reads, TCRdb called clonotypes with MiXCR, one entry per CDR3 protein. The top ten hold about 5% of the sample, which has about 830,000 distinct CDR3 sequences, around 15% seen once. Findings and limits, study-wide: The main origin of T-cell counts and diversity one year after transplant was newly produced T cells.

This clonotype was counted at least ten times. The antigen is unknown. This chain links TRBV20-1 with TRBJ1-3; no definite D call. This material consisted of PBMCs, mostly from graft donor cells, taken 360 days after TCRalphabeta/CD19-depleted stem cell transplant. The receptor comes from a male patient younger than 18 who had a stem cell transplant for acute lymphoblastic leukemia, so the T cells may come from the graft donor. CDR3 DNA sequence: TGCAGTGCGCTCAGCGACTCTGGAAACACCATATATTTT. This encodes CSALSDSGNTIYF.